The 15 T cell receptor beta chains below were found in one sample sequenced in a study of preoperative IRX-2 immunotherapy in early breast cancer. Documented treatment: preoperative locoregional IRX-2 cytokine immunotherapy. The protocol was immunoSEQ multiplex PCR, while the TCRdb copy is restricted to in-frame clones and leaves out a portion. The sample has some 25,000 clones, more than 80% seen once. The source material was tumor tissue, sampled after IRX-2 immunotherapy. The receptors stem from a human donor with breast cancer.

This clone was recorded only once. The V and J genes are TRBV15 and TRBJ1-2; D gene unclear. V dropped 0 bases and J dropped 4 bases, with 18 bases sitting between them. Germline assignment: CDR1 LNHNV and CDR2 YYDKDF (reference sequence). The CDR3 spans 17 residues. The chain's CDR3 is CATSRDPVAYHSYGYTF. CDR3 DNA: TGTGCCACCAGCAGAGATCCAGTGGCGTACCATTCCTATGGCTACACCTTC.

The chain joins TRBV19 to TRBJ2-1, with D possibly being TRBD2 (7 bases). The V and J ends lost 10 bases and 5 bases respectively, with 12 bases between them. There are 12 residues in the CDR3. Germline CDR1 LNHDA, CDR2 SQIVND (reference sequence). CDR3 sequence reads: CATFGGHNEQFF. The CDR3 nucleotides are TGTGCCACTTTCGGGGGGCACAATGAGCAGTTCTTC.

In nucleotides, the CDR3 is TGTGCCAGCAGCCCCCTATGGTCGGTGTCAGATACGCAGTATTTT. This gives the protein CASSPLWSVSDTQYF. This chain uses TRBV7-6 with TRBJ2-3; D gene unclear. The CDR3 covers 15 residues. V was clipped by 5 bases and J by 4 bases, with 16 bases between them. Germline CDR1 is SGHVS and CDR2 is FNYEAQ.

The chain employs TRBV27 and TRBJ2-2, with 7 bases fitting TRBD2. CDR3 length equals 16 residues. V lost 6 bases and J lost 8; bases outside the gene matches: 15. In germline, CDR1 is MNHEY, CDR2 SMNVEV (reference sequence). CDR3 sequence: CASRREQGGDGGELFF. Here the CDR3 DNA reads TGTGCCAGCAGGCGGGAGCAGGGAGGCGACGGAGGGGAGCTGTTTTTT.

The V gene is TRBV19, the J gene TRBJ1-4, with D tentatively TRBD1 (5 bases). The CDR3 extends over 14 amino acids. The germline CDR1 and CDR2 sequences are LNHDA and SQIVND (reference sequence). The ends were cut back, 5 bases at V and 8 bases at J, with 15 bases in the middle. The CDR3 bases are TGTGCCAGTAGTCCCCGACAGCTGAGCGAAAAACTGTTTTTT. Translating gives CASSPRQLSEKLFF.

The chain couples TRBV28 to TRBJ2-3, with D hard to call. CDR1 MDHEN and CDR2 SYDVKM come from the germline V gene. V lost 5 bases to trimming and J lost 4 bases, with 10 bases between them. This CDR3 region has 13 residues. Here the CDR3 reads CASSALQSDTQYF. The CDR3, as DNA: TGTGCCAGCAGTGCCCTTCAGTCAGATACGCAGTATTTT.

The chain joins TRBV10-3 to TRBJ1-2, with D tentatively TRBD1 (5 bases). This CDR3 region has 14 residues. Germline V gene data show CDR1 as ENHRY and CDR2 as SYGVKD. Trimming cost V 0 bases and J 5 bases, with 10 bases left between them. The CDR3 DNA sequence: TGTGCCATCAGTGAGTCCCGGGCAGGGTATGGCTACACCTTC. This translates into CAISESRAGYGYTF.

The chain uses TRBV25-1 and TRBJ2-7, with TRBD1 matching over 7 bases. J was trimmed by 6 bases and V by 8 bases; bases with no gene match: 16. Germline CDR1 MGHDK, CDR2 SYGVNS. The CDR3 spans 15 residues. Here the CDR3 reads CASLRQGGSLSEQYF. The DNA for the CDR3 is TGTGCCAGCTTGAGACAGGGTGGCTCCTTATCCGAGCAGTACTTC.

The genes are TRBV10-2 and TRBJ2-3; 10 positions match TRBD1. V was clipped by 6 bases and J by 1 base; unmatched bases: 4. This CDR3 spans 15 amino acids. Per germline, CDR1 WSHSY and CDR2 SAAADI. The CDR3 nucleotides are TGCGCCAGCAGGCGACAGGGGGCCGGCACAGATACGCAGTATTTT. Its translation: CASRRQGAGTDTQYF.

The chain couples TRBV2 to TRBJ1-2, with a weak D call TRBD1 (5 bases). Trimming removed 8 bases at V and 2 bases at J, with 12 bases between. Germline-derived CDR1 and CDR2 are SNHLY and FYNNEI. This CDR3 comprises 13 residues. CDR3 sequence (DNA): TGTGCCAGCCCCCCGGACAAAAACTATGGCTACACCTTC. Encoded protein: CASPPDKNYGYTF.

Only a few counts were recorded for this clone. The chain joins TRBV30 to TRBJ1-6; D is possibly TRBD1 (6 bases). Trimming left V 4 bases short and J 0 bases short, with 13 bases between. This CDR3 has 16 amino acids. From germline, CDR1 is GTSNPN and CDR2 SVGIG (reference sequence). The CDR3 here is CAWTVGGSSYNSPLHF. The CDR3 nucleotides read TGTGCCTGGACCGTCGGGGGCAGCTCCTATAATTCACCCCTCCACTTT.

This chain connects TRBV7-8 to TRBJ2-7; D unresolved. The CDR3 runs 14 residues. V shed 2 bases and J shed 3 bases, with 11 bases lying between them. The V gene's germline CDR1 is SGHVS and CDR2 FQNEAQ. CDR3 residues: CASSLSGLGYEQYF. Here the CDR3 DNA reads TGTGCCAGCAGCTTATCCGGGTTAGGCTACGAGCAGTACTTC.

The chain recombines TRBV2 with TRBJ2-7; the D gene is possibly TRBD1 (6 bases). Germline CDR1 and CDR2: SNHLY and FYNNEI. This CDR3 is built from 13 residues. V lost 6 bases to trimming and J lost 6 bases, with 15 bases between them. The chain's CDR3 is CASRYTWTAEQYF. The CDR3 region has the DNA TGTGCCAGCAGATACACCTGGACAGCCGAGCAGTACTTC.

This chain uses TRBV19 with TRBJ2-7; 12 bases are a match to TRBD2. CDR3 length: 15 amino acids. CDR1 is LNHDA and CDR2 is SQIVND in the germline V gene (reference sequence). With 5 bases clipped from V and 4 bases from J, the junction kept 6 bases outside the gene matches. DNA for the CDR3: TGTGCCAGTAGTGCGACTAGCGGGAGTGGGTACGAGCAGTACTTC. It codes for CASSATSGSGYEQYF.

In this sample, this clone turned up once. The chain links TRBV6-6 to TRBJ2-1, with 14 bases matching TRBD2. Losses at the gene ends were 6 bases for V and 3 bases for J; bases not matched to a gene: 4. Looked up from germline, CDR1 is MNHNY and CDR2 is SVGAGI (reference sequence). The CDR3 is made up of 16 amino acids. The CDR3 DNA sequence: TGTGCCAGCAGCTCGGGACTAGCGGGAGACTACAATGAGCAGTTCTTC. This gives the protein CASSSGLAGDYNEQFF.